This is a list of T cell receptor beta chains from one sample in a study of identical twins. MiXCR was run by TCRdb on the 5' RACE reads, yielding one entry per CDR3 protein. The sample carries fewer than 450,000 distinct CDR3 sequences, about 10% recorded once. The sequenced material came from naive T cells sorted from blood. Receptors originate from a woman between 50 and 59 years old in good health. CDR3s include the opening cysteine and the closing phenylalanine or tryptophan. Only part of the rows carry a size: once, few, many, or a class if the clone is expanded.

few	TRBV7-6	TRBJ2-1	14	CASSPEDLGNEQFF
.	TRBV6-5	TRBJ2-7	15	CASSYRMDRAYEQYF
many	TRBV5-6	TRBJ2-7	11	CASSSNYEQYF
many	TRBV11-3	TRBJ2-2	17	CASSLPGLAGNTGELFF
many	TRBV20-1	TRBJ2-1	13	CSAWDRVVGWQFF
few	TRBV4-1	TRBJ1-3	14	CASSQMTGRNTIYF
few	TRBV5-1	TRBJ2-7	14	CASSLWTGNYEQYF
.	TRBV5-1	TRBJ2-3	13	CASTLGFSDTQYF
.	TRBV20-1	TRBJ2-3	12	CSARSGGNTQYF
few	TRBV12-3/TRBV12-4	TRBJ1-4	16	CASSLIGFGIGEKLFF
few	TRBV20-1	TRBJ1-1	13	CSGRKGLNTEAFF
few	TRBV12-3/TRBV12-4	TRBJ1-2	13	CASSLVGNYGYTF
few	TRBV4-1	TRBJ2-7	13	CASSSAPGYEQYF
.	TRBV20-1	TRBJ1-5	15	CSARVHGQTYQPQHF
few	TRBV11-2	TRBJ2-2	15	CASSARRGVTGELFF
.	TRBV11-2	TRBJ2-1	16	CASNKEVAGGYNEQFF
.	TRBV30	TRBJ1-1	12	CAWGEGSTEAFF
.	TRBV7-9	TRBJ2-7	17	CASSLVGLAGAVVEQYF
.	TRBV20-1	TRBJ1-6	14	CSVQGRGNNSPLHF
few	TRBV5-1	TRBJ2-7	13	CASTRRELNEQYF
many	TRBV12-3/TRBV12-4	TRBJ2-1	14	CASRAGGEWNEQFF
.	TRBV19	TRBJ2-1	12	CASSTPGRPEFF
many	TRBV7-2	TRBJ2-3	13	CASSLIGTDTQYF
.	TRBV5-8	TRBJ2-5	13	CASSLLTRPLQYF
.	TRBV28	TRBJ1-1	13	CASRNRAPPQAFF
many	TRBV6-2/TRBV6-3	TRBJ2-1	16	CASREHRGQDYNEQFF